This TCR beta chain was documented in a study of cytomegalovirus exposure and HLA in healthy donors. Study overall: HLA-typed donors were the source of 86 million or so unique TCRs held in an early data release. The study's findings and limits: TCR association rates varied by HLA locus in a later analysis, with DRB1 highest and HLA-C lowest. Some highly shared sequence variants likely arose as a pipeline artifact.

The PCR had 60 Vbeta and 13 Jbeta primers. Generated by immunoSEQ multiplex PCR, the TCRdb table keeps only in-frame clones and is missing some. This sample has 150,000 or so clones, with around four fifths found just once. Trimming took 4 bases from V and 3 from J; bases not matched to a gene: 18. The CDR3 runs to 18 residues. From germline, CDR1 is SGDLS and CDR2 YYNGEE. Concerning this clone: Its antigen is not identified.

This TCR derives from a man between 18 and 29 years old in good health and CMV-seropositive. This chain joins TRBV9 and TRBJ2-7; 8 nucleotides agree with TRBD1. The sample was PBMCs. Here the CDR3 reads CASSPEGGTGGIFYEQYF. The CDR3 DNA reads TGTGCCAGCAGCCCAGAGGGTGGAACAGGGGGAATCTTCTACGAGCAGTACTTC. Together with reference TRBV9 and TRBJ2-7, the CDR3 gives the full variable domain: DSGVTQTPKHLITATGQRVTLRCSPRSGDLSVYWYQQSLDQGLQFLIQYYNGEERAKGNILERFSAQQFPDLHSELNLSSLELGDSALYFCASSPEGGTGGIFYEQYFGPGTRLTVT.